Listed below are T cell receptor beta chains from one sample, sequenced in a study of cytomegalovirus exposure and HLA in healthy donors. TCRdb's copy holds only in-frame clones and misses some; the assay was immunoSEQ multiplex PCR. The top ten clones hold about 9.1% of a sample with about 160,000 clones, about 80% of them seen once. Sample: PBMCs. The receptors shown here come from a man between 18 and 29 years old in good health and CMV-seropositive. Both conserved end residues are part of each CDR3. D genes are given only for firm matches. Clone size, where shown, is once, few, many, or a class for clones that have expanded.

size	V	D	J	DNA	CDR3
few	TRBV5-5	TRBD1	TRBJ1-1	TGTGCCAGCAGCCCTCAGGGACAGGGCCTCCTGGGGAACACTGAAGCTTTCTTT	CASSPQGQGLLGNTEAFF
NA	TRBV7-2	NA	TRBJ1-5	TGTGCCAGCAGCTTTGGAGATCAGCCCCAGCATTTT	CASSFGDQPQHF
few	TRBV5-6	TRBD1	TRBJ2-7	TGTGCCAGCAGCGGAGAGATGGTGTTACCGGGACAGGGCTCCTACGAGCAGTACTTC	CASSGEMVLPGQGSYEQYF
NA	TRBV29-1	NA	TRBJ1-1	TGCAGCGCCTTTCCGTTCGGGAACACTGAAGCTTTCTTT	CSAFPFGNTEAFF
NA	TRBV19	TRBD1	TRBJ1-5	TGTGCCAGTACGCCCCTTCCAGGGGGATCTCAGCCCCAGCATTTT	CASTPLPGGSQPQHF
NA	TRBV6-6	NA	TRBJ1-1	TGTGCCAGCAGTTACTCTGCCACAGGACTGAACACTGAAGCTTTCTTT	CASSYSATGLNTEAFF
NA	TRBV5-8	TRBD1	TRBJ2-5	TGTGCCAGCAGCTACTACGACAGGGAAGAGACCCAGTACTTC	CASSYYDREETQYF
NA	TRBV21-1	NA	TRBJ2-1	TGTGCCAGCAGCAAAGTCCGGGAGACCTACAATGAGCAGTTCTTC	CASSKVRETYNEQFF
once	TRBV4-3	TRBD2	TRBJ2-1	TGCGCCAGCAGCCAGTTCTTGCGGGAGGCAAATAATGAGCAGTTCTTC	CASSQFLREANNEQFF
NA	TRBV5-5	TRBD1	TRBJ2-2	TGTGCCAGCAGACCTCCGGGACAGAGTATTGCCGGGGAGCTGTTTTTT	CASRPPGQSIAGELFF
NA	TRBV7-8	NA	TRBJ1-4	TGTGCCAGCAGCCCACTCCGGGATCGGAATGAAAAACTGTTTTTT	CASSPLRDRNEKLFF
NA	TRBV27	NA	TRBJ2-7	TGTGCCAGCAGTTTCGGTAGAACCTACGAGCAGTACTTC	CASSFGRTYEQYF
NA	TRBV5-6	TRBD1	TRBJ2-7	TGTGCCAGCAGCGCGGGGACAGGGGTGTCGTCCGAGCAGTACTTC	CASSAGTGVSSEQYF
NA	TRBV19	NA	TRBJ1-5	TGTGCCAGTAGTATAGGGTCTAGACGGCACTATAGCAATCAGCCCCAGCATTTT	CASSIGSRRHYSNQPQHF
NA	TRBV19	NA	TRBJ1-5	TGTGCCAGTAGCTTACAGGGATGGGGCAATCAGCCCCAGCATTTT	CASSLQGWGNQPQHF
few	TRBV27	TRBD2	TRBJ2-1	TGTGCCAGCCGTGGCGGGAGTGAAGACCACAATGAGCAGTTCTTC	CASRGGSEDHNEQFF
once	TRBV6-4	TRBD2	TRBJ2-2	TGTGCCAGCAGTGAAGGGAGCGGGGCGCACACCGGGGAGCTGTTTTTT	CASSEGSGAHTGELFF
once	TRBV27	NA	TRBJ1-5	TGTGCCAGCAGTTTAATCGCATCGGGCAATCAGCCCCAGCATTTT	CASSLIASGNQPQHF
NA	TRBV11-2	TRBD1	TRBJ1-2	TGTGCCAGCAGCGGGTACGGGACAGGGAAATATGGCTACACCTTC	CASSGYGTGKYGYTF
NA	TRBV19	TRBD1	TRBJ2-7	TGTGCCAGTAGCCCGACAGGGATCTACGAGCAGTACTTC	CASSPTGIYEQYF
NA	TRBV27	TRBD1	TRBJ2-3	TGTGCCAGCAGTCCTAACCACAGGGGACCCTCATTAGATACGCAGTATTTT	CASSPNHRGPSLDTQYF
few	TRBV5-1	NA	TRBJ2-7	TGCGCCAGCAGCTTGGGGCGGGGTTCACGGTCGGGTGAGCAGTACTTC	CASSLGRGSRSGEQYF
few	TRBV30	TRBD2	TRBJ2-3	TGTGCCTCGGGGGGGTACCCAGATACGCAGTATTTT	CASGGYPDTQYF
few	TRBV29-1	NA	TRBJ2-1	TGCAGCGTTGAATTTGGGCCTTACAATGAGCAGTTCTTC	CSVEFGPYNEQFF
once	TRBV18	TRBD1	TRBJ2-5	TGTGCCAGCTCACCAAAAGGAGCTGGACAGGAAAAAGAGACCCAGTACTTC	CASSPKGAGQEKETQYF
NA	TRBV15	NA	TRBJ2-5	TGTGCCACCAGCAGCGAAGTGGGGGGGCCTCAAGAGACCCAGTACTTC	CATSSEVGGPQETQYF
once	TRBV19	NA	TRBJ2-1	TGTGCCAGTAGCCAGGGGGCGGCTAGCGGGAACAATGAGCAGTTCTTC	CASSQGAASGNNEQFF
few	TRBV7-2	NA	TRBJ1-5	TGTGCCAGCAGCTTATCGGCGGGACAGCCCCAGCATTTT	CASSLSAGQPQHF
NA	TRBV7-6	NA	TRBJ2-5	TGTGCCAGCAGCCGCATACTAAGGCTAGAGACCCAGTACTTC	CASSRILRLETQYF
NA	TRBV2	TRBD1	TRBJ1-4	TGTGCCAGCACGGTGAGAGGACAGGGGCGTGGAAGTGAAAAACTGTTTTTT	CASTVRGQGRGSEKLFF
NA	TRBV2	TRBD1	TRBJ1-1	TGTGCCAGCACCCCAGAGGGGGCGGATGAAAACACTGAAGCTTTCTTT	CASTPEGADENTEAFF
NA	TRBV7-3	NA	TRBJ2-3	TGTGCCAGCAGCTTAGTGGGCAAGGCGCGTAGCACAGATACGCAGTATTTT	CASSLVGKARSTDTQYF
NA	TRBV2	NA	TRBJ1-5	TGTGCCAGCAGTGGTTTGGCAGGAAACTCAAATCAGCCCCAGCATTTT	CASSGLAGNSNQPQHF
NA	TRBV30	TRBD2	TRBJ2-3	TGTGCCTGGAGTACTCTAGCGGGAGGGCCGGGAGATACGCAGTATTTT	CAWSTLAGGPGDTQYF
once	TRBV6-1	NA	TRBJ2-7	TGTGCCAGCAGTGAAGCGGCAGATTTATACGAGCAGTACTTC	CASSEAADLYEQYF
once	TRBV7-9	NA	TRBJ2-5	TGTGCCAGCAGCCTTTGGGGGGAAGAGACCCAGTACTTC	CASSLWGEETQYF
NA	TRBV5-6	NA	TRBJ2-5	TGTGCCAGCAGCCAATGGGGGGAAGAGACCCAGTACTTC	CASSQWGEETQYF
few	TRBV4-2	NA	TRBJ2-7	TGTGCCAGCAGCCAAGAAGTCAGAACGCAGACTAGCTACGAGCAGTACTTC	CASSQEVRTQTSYEQYF
NA	TRBV7-6	NA	TRBJ2-7	TGTGCCAGCAGCTTAACGGTCAGAGGCGACGAGCAGTACTTC	CASSLTVRGDEQYF